This TCR beta chain was documented in a study of T cells in Graves' hyperthyroidism and ophthalmopathy. A word on this clonotype: Its antigen is not identified.

Study outcomes and limitations: Ophthalmopathy could be told apart from stable hyperthyroidism with a 13 V-J model. Expanded thyroid clonotypes (above 0.001) were mostly also found in blood.

TCR beta CDR3 sequences were amplified from RNA transcripts. Using the HTBI primer set, a first-round RT-PCR was run on the TCR CDR3. TCRdb re-called the multiplex PCR reads through MiXCR, storing one row per CDR3 protein. This sample has about 570,000 distinct CDR3 sequences, with just over 45% found just once. Exclusion criteria comprised uncontrolled infection, other autoimmune disease, pregnancy or lactation. On the basis of clinical symptoms, serum thyroxine and TRAb, thyroid ultrasound and orbital computed tomography, diagnoses were made. The sequenced sample was peripheral blood or thyroid tissue (not recorded which). The source is an adult woman with Graves' disease, either hyperthyroidism or ophthalmopathy (not recorded which).

This chain's CDR3 is CASSRGGQYQETQYF. CDR3 coding DNA: TGTGCCAGCAGCCGCGGGGGCCAGTACCAAGAGACCCAGTACTTC. The V and J genes are TRBV7-9 and TRBJ2-5; TRBD2 might be the D (7 bases). With 5 bases removed from V and 0 bases from J, the gap between germline ends came to 13 bases. Germline assignment: CDR1 SEHNR and CDR2 FQNEAQ (reference sequence). CDR3 length: 15 residues.